This T cell receptor (beta chain) stems from a study of blood T cell repertoires in COVID-19. Across the study: The samples span acute and convalescent COVID-19 from the United States, Italy and Spain. PBMCs, B-cell-depleted T cells, or T cells were the source of the cDNA or gDNA that made up the material.

The repertoire was sequenced with immunoSEQ multiplex PCR; TCRdb's copy has only in-frame clones and lacks some. The repertoire holds more than 120,000 clones, with 84% as singletons. Germline V gives CDR1 SGHRS, CDR2 YFSETQ. V lost 0 bases and J lost 6, with 10 bases in between. The CDR3 loop spans 14 amino acids. There are a few counts of this clone. The sequenced material came from peripheral blood. The origin of this receptor is a human donor in a cohort sampled during active COVID-19. The chain is built from TRBV5-1 and TRBJ2-1; D might be TRBD2 (6 bases). The CDR3 DNA reads as TGCGCCAGCAGCTTGGGAGGGAGGATCAATGAGCAGTTCTTC. Translation gives CASSLGGRINEQFF.